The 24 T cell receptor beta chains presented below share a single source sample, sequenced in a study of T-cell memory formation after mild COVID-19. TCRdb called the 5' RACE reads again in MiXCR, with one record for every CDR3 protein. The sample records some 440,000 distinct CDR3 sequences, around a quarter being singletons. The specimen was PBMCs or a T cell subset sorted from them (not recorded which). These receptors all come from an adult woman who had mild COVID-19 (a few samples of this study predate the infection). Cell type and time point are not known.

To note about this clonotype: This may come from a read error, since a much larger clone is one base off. The DNA for the CDR3 is TGTGCCAGCAGCTTGGGACTAGCGAACACCTACGAGCAGTACTTC. This gives the protein CASSLGLANTYEQYF. The chain joins TRBV7-2 to TRBJ2-7; 10 positions agree with TRBD2. The CDR3 runs to 15 residues. Trimming cost V 3 bases and J 2 bases; bases outside gene matches: 4. Germline V gene lookup returns CDR1 SGHTA and CDR2 FQGNSA.

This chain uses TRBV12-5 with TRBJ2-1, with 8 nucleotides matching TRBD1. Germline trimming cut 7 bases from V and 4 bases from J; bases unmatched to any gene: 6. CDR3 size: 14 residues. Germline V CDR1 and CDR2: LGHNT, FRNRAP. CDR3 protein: CASVPGQGYNEQFF. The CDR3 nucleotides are TGTGCTAGTGTCCCTGGACAGGGATACAATGAGCAGTTCTTC.

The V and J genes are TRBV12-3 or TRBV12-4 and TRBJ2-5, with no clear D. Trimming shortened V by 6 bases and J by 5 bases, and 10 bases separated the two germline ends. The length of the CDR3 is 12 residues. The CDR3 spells CASSLSRETQYF. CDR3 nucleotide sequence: TGTGCCAGCAGCCTCAGTCGGGAGACCCAGTACTTC.

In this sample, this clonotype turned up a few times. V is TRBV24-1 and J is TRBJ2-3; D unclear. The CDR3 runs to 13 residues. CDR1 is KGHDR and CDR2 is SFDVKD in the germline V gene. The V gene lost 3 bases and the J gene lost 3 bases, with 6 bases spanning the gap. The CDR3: CATSDPRTDTQYF. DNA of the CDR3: TGTGCCACCAGTGATCCACGTACAGATACGCAGTATTTT.

The CDR3 DNA follows: TGTGCCAGCACCTGGACAGGGCGAGGAATTAAGTCACCCCTCCACTTT. Translation gives CASTWTGRGIKSPLHF. This sequence joins TRBV7-9 and TRBJ1-6, with TRBD1 identical over 8 bases. The CDR3 sequence is 16 residues long. The germline CDR1 and CDR2 sequences are SEHNR and FQNEAQ (reference sequence). The V segment lost 7 bases and the J segment 10 bases; nucleotides outside the gene matches: 15.

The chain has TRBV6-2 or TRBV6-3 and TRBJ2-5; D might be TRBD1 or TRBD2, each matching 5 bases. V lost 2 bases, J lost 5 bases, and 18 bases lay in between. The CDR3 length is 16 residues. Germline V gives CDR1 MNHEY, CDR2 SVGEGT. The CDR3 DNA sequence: TGTGCCAGCAGTTACAGACAAGGGACGATTGGGGAGACCCAGTACTTC. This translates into CASSYRQGTIGETQYF.

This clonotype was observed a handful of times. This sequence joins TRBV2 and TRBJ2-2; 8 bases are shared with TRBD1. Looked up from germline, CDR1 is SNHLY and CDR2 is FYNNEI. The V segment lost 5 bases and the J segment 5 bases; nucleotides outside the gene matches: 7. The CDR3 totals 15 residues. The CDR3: CASSSRQGRTGELFF. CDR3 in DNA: TGTGCCAGCAGTTCGCGACAGGGGCGGACCGGGGAGCTGTTTTTT.

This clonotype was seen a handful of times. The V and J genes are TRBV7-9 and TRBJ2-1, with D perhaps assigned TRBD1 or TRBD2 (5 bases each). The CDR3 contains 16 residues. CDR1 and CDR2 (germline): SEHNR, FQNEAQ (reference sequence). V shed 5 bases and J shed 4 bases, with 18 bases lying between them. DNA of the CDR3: TGTGCCAGCAGCCTGGGACCGCCATTCAAATACAATGAGCAGTTCTTC. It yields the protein CASSLGPPFKYNEQFF.

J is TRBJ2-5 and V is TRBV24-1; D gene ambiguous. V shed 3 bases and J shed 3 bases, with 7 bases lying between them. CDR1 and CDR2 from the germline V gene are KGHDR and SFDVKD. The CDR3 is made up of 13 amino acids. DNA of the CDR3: TGTGCCACCAGTGATACCGGAAAAGAGACCCAGTACTTC. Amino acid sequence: CATSDTGKETQYF.

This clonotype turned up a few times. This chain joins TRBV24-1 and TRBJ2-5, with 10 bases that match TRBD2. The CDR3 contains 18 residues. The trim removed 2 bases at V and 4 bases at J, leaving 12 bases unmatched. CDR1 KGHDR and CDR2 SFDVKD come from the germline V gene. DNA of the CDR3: TGTGCCACCAGTGATTCTTCTAGCGGGAGTAGTCCTAGAGAGACCCAGTACTTC. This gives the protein CATSDSSSGSSPRETQYF.

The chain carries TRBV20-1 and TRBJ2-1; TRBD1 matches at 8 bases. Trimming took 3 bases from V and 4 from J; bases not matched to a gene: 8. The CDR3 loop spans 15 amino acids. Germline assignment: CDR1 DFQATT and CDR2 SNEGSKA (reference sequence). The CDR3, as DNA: TGCAGTGCTAGGCACAGGGGGTTTCCATACAATGAGCAGTTCTTC. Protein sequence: CSARHRGFPYNEQFF.

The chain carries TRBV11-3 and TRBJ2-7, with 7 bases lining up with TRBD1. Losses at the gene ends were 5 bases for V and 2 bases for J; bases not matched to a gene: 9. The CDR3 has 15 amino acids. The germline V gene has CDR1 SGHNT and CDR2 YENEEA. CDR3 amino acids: CASSPWDSQAYEQYF. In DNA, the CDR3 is TGTGCCAGCAGCCCGTGGGACAGCCAAGCCTACGAGCAGTACTTC.

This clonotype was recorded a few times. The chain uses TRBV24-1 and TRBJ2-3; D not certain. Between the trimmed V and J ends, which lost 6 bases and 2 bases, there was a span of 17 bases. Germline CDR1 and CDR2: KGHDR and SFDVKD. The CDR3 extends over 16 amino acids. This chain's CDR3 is CATSPSDLSLTDTQYF. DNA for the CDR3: TGTGCCACCAGTCCTTCGGACCTGTCGCTCACAGATACGCAGTATTTT.

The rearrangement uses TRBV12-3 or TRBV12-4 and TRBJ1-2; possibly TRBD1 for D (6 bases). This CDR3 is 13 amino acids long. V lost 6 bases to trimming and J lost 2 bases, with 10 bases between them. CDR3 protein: CASSPGHNYGYTF. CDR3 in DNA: TGTGCCAGCAGCCCGGGACACAACTATGGCTACACCTTC.

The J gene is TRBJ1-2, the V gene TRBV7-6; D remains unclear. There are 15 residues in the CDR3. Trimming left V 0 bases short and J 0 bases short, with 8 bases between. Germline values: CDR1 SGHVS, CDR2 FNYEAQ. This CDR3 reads CASSLAGRSNYGYTF. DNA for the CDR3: TGTGCCAGCAGCTTAGCAGGCAGGTCTAACTATGGCTACACCTTC. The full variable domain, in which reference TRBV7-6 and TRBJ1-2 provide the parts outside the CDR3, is GAGVSQSPRYKVTKRGQDVALRCDPISGHVSLYWYRQALGQGPEFLTYFNYEAQQDKSGLPNDRFSAERPEGSISTLTIQRTEQRDSAMYRCASSLAGRSNYGYTFGSGTRLTVV.

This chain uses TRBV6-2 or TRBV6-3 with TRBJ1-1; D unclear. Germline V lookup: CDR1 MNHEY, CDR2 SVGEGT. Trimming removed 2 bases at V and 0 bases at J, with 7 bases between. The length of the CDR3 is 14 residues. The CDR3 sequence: CASSYTVMNTEAFF. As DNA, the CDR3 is TGTGCCAGCAGTTACACAGTTATGAACACTGAAGCTTTCTTT.

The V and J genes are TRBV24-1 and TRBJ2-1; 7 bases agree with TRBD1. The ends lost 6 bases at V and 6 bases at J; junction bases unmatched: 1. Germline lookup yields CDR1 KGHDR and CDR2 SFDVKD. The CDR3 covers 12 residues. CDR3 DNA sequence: TGTGCCACCAGTTGGACAGGCAATGAGCAGTTCTTC. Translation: CATSWTGNEQFF.

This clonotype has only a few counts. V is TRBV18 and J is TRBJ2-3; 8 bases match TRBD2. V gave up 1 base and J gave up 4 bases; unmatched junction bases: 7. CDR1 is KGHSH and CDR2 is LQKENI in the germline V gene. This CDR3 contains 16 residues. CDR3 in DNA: TGTGCCAGCTCACCACAGGAAGCGGGAGAGGCAGATACGCAGTATTTT. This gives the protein CASSPQEAGEADTQYF.

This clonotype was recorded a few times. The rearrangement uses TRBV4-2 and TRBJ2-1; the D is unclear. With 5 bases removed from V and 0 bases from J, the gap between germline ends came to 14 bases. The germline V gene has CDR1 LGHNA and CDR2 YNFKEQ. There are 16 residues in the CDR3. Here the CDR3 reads CASSEAALNSYNEQFF. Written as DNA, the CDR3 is TGTGCCAGCAGCGAAGCCGCACTTAACTCCTACAATGAGCAGTTCTTC.

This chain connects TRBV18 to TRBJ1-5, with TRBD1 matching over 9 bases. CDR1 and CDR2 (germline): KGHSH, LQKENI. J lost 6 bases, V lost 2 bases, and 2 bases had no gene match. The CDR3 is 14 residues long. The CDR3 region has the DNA TGTGCCAGCTCACCAAAGACAGGGGGTCAGCCCCAGCATTTT. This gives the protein CASSPKTGGQPQHF.

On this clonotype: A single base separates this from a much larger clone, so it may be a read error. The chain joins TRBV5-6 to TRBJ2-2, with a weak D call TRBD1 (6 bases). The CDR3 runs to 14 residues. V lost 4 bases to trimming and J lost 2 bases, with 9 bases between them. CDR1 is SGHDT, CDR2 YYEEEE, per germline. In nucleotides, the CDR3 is TGTGCCAGCAGCCCGGACAGTAACACCGGGGAGCTGTTTTTT. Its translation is CASSPDSNTGELFF.

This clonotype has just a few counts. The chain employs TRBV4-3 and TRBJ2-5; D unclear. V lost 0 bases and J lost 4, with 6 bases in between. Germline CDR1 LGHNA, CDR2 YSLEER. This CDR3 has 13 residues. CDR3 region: CASSQDVAETQYF. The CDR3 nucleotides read TGCGCCAGCAGCCAAGATGTGGCAGAGACCCAGTACTTC.

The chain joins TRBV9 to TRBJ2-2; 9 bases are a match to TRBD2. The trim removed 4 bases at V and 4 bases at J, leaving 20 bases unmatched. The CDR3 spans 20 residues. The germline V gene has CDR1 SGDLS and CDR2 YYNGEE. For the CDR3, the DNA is TGTGCCAGCAGCCCGAAGACATCCCAGTGGGTTAGCGGGAGCACCGGGGAGCTGTTTTTT. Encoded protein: CASSPKTSQWVSGSTGELFF. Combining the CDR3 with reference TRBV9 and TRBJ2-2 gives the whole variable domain DSGVTQTPKHLITATGQRVTLRCSPRSGDLSVYWYQQSLDQGLQFLIQYYNGEERAKGNILERFSAQQFPDLHSELNLSSLELGDSALYFCASSPKTSQWVSGSTGELFFGEGSRLTVL.

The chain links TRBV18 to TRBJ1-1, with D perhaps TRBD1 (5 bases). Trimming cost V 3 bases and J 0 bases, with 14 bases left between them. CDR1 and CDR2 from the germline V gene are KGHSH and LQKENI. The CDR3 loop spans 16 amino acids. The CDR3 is CASSPMLGGMNTEAFF. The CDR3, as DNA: TGTGCCAGCTCACCCATGTTGGGGGGGATGAACACTGAAGCTTTCTTT.